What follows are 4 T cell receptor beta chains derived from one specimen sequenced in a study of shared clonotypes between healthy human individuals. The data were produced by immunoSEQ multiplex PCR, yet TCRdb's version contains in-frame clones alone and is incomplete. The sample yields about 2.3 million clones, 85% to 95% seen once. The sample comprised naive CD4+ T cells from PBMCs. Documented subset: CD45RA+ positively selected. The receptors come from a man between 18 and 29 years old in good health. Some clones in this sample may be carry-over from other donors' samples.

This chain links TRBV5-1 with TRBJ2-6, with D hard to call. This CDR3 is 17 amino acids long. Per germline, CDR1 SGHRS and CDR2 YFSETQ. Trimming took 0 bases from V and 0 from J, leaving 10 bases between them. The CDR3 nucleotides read TGCGCCAGCAGCTTGGGGGTCGCGACCTCTGGGGCCAACGTCCTGACTTTC. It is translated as CASSLGVATSGANVLTF. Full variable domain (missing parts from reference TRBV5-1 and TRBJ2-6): KAGVTQTPRYLIKTRGQQVTLSCSPISGHRSVSWYQQTPGQGLQFLFEYFSETQRNKGNFPGRFSGRQFSNSRSEMNVSTLELGDSALYLCASSLGVATSGANVLTFGAGSRLTVL.

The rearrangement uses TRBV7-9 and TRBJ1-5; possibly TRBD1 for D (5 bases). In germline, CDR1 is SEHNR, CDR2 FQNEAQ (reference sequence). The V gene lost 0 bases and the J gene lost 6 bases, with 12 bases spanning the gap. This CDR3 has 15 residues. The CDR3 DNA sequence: TGTGCCAGCAGCTTAGCAGGGGTTGGATCTCAGCCCCAGCATTTT. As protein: CASSLAGVGSQPQHF. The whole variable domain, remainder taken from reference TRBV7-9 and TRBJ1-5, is DTGVSQNPRHKITKRGQNVTFRCDPISEHNRLYWYRQTLGQGPEFLTYFQNEAQLEKSRLLSDRFSAERPKGSFSTLEIQRTEQGDSAMYLCASSLAGVGSQPQHFGDGTRLSIL.

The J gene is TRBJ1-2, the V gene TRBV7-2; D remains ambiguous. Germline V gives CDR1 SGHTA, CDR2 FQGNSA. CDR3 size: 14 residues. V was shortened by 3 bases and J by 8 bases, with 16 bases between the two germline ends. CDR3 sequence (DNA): TGTGCCAGCAGCTTGTGGAACGGGGTCGGAGGCTACACCTTC. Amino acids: CASSLWNGVGGYTF.

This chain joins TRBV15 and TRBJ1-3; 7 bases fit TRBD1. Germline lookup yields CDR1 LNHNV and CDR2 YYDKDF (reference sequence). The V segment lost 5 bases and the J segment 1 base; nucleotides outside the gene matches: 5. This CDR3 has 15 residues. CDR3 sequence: CATSALTGSGNTIYF. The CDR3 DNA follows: TGTGCCACCAGCGCGCTGACAGGGTCTGGAAACACCATATATTTT.